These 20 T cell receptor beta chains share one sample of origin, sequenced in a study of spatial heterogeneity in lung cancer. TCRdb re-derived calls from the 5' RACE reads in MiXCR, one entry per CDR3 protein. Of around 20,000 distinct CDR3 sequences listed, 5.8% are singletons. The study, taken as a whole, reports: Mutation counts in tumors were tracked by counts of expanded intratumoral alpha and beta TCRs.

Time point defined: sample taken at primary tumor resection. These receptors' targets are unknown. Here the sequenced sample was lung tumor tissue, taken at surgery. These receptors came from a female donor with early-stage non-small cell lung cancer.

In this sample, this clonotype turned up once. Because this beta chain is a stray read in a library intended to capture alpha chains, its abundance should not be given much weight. The CDR3 here is CASSVIGEQFF. The DNA for the CDR3 is TGTGCCAGCAGCGTCATAGGGGAGCAGTTCTTC. The rearrangement links TRBV5-6 to TRBJ2-1; D is uncertain. Germline V gives CDR1 SGHDT, CDR2 YYEEEE. V was cut by 4 bases and J by 10 bases, with 9 bases left in between. The CDR3 runs 11 residues.

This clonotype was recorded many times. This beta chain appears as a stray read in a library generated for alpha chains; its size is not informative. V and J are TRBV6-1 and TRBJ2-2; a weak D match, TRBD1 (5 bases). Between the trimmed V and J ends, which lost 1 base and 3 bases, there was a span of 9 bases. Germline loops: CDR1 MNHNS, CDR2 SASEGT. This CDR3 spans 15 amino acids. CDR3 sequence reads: CASSEGQHHTGELFF. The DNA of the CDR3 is TGTGCCAGCAGTGAAGGACAGCATCACACCGGGGAGCTGTTTTTT.

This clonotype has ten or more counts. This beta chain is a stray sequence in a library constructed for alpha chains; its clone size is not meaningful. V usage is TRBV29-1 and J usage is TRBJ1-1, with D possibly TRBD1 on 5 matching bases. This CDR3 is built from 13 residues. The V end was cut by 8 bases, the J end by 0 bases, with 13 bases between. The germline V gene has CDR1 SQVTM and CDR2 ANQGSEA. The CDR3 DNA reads TGCAGCCCAAGACAGAGCATGAACACTGAAGCTTTCTTT. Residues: CSPRQSMNTEAFF.

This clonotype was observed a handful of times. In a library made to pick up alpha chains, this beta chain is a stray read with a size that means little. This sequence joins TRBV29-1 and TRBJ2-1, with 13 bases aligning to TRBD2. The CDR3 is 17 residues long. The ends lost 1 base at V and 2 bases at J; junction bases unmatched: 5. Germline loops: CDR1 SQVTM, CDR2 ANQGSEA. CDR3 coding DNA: TGCAGCGTTGAAGGAGGACTAGCGGGAGTCGCCTACAATGAGCAGTTCTTC. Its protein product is CSVEGGLAGVAYNEQFF.

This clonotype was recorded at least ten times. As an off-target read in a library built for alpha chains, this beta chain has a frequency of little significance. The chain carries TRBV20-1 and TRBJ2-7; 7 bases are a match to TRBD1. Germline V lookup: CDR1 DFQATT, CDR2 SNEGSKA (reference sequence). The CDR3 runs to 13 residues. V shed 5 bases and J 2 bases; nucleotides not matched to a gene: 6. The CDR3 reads CSAFSGTAYEQYF. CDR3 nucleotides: TGCAGTGCTTTCTCCGGGACAGCCTACGAGCAGTACTTC.

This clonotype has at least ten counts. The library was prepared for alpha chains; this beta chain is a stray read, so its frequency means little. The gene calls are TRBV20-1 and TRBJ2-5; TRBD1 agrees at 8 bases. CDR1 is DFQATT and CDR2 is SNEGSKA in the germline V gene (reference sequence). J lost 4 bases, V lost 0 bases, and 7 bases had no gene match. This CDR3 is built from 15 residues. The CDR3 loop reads CSARDPSRGLETQYF. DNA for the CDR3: TGCAGTGCTAGAGATCCGTCCAGGGGGCTAGAGACCCAGTACTTC.

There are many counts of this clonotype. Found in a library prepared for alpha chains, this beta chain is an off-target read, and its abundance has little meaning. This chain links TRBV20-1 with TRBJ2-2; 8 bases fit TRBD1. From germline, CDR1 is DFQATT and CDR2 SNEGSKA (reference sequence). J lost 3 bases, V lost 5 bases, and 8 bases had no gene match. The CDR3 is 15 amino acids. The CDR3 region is CSAGRQGYDTGELFF. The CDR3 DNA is TGCAGTGCTGGCCGACAGGGGTACGACACCGGGGAGCTGTTTTTT.

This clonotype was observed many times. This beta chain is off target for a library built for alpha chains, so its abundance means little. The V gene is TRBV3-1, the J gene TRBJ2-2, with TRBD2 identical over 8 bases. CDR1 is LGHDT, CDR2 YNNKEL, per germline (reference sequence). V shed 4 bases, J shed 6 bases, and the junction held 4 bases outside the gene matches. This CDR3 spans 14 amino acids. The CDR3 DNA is TGTGCCAGCAGCCTGTCGGGACTAGCCGGGGAGCTGTTTTTT. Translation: CASSLSGLAGELFF. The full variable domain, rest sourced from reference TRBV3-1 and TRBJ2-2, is DTAVSQTPKYLVTQMGNDKSIKCEQNLGHDTMYWYKQDSKKFLKIMFSYNNKELIINETVPNRFSPKSPDKAHLNLHINSLELGDSAVYFCASSLSGLAGELFFGEGSRLTVL.

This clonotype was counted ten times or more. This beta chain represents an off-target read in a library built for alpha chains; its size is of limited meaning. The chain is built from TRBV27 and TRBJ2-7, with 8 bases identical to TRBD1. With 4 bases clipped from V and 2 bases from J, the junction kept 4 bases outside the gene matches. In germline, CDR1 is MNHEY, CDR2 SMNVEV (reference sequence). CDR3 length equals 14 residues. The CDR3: CASSSAGGTYEQYF. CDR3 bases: TGTGCCAGCAGTTCCGCAGGGGGCACCTACGAGCAGTACTTC.

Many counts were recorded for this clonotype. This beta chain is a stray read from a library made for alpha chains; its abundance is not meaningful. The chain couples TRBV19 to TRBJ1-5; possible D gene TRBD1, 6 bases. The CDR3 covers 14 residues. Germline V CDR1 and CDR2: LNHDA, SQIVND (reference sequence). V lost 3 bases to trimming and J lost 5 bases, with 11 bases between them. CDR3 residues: CASSIGGGYQPQHF. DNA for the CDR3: TGTGCCAGTAGTATTGGCGGGGGCTATCAGCCCCAGCATTTT. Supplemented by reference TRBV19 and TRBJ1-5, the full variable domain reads DGGITQSPKYLFRKEGQNVTLSCEQNLNHDAMYWYRQDPGQGLRLIYYSQIVNDFQKGDIAEGYSVSREKKESFPLTVTSAQKNPTAFYLCASSIGGGYQPQHFGDGTRLSIL.

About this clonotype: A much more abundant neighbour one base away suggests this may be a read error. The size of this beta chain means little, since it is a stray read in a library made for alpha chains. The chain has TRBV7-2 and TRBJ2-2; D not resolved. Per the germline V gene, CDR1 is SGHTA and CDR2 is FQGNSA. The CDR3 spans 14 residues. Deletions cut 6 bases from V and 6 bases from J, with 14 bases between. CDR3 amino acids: CASSHQASAGELFF. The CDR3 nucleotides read TGTGCCAGCAGTCATCAGGCCTCCGCCGGGGAGCTGTTTTTT.

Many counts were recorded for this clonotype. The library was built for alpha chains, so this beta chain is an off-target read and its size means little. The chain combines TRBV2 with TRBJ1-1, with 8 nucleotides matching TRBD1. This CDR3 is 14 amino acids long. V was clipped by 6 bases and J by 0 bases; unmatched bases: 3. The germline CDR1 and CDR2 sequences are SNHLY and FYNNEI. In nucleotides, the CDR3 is TGTGCCAGCAGGGCGGACAGGGTGAACACTGAAGCTTTCTTT. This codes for CASRADRVNTEAFF.

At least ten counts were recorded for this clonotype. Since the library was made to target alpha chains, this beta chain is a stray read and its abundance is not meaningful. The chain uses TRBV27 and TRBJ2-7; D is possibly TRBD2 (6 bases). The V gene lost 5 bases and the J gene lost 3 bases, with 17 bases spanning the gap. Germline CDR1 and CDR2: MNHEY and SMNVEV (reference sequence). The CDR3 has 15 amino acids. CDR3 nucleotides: TGTGCCAGCAGTCCTCCGGGAGAGTCGTACTACGAGCAGTACTTC. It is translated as CASSPPGESYYEQYF.

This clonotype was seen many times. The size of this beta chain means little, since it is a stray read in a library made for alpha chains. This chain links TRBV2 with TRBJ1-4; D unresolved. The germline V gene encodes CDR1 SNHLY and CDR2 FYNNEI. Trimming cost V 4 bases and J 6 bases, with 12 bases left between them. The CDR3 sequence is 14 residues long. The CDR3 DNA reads TGTGCCAGCAGTGTGAGCCAGTCCGATGAAAAACTGTTTTTT. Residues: CASSVSQSDEKLFF.

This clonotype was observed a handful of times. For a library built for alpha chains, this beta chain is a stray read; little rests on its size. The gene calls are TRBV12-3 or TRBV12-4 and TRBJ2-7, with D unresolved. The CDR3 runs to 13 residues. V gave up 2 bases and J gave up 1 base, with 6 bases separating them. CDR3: CASSLWQSYEQYF. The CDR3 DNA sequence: TGTGCCAGCAGTTTATGGCAATCCTACGAGCAGTACTTC.

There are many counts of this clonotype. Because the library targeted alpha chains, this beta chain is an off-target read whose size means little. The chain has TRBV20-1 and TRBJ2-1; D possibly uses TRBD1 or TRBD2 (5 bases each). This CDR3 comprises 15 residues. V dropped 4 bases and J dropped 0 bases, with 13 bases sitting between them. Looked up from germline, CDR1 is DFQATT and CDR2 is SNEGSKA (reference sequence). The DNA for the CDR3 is TGCAGTGCTACCTGGGGACCAACCTCCTACAATGAGCAGTTCTTC. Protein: CSATWGPTSYNEQFF.

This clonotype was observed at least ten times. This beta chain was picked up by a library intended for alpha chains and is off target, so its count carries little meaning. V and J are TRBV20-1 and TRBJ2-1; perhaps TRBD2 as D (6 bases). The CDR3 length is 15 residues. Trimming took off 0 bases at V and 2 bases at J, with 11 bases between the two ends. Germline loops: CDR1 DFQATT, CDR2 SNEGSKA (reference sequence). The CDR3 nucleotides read TGCAGTGCTAGAGATTGGGAGGCTACCTACAATGAGCAGTTCTTC. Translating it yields CSARDWEATYNEQFF.

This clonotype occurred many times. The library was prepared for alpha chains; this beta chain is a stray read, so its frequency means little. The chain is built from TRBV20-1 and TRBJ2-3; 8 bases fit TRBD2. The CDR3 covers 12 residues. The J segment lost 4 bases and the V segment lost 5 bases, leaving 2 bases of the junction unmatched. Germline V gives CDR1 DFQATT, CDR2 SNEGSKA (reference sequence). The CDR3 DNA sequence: TGCAGTGCTGAGCGGGAGTCAGATACGCAGTATTTT. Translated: CSAERESDTQYF.

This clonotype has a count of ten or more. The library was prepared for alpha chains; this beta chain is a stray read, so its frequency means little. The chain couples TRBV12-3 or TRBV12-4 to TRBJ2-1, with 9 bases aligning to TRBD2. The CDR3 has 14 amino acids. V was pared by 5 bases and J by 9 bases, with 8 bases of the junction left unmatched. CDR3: CASSRREGRSEQFF. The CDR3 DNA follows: TGTGCCAGCAGTAGGCGGGAGGGCCGGAGTGAGCAGTTCTTC.

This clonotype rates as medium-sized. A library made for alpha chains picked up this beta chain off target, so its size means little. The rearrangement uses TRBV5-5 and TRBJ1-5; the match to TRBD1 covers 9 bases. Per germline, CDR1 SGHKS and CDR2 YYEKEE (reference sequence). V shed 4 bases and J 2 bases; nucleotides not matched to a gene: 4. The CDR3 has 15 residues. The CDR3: CASSRTGVGNQPQHF. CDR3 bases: TGTGCCAGCAGCCGGACAGGGGTGGGCAATCAGCCCCAGCATTTT. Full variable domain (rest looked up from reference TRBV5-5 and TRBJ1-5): DAGVTQSPTHLIKTRGQQVTLRCSPISGHKSVSWYQQVLGQGPQFIFQYYEKEERGRGNFPDRFSARQFPNYSSELNVNALLLGDSALYLCASSRTGVGNQPQHFGDGTRLSIL.